This T cell receptor (beta chain) was profiled in a study of shared clonotypes between healthy human individuals. For the study at large: Serving as donors were a couple of women and a few men, whose ages spanned 18 to 49.

Clones were sequenced by immunoSEQ multiplex PCR, and TCRdb holds only the in-frame ones, with some missing. The data hold about 2.4 million clones, with roughly 93% observed a single time. The germline V gene has CDR1 MGHRA and CDR2 YSYEKL. This CDR3 has 13 residues. Between the trimmed V and J ends, which lost 8 bases and 5 bases, there was a span of 14 bases. General study points: Depth was large, yet rarefaction showed that sorted-subset sequencing was incomplete. Among the subsets, naive ones generally showed larger estimated richness than memory ones. Blood was the sole source, and tissue repertoires probably differ.

For this clone: The target antigen is unknown.

The sequence derives from a man between 18 and 35 years old in good health. Some clones in this sample may be carry-over from other donors' samples. The chain combines TRBV4-1 with TRBJ2-3; D possibly matches TRBD1 or TRBD2 (5 bases each). The source material was naive CD4+ T cells from PBMCs. Subset: CD45RA+ positively selected. The CDR3 nucleotides are TGCGCCAGCCAGCGGCAGGGTGGAGATACGCAGTATTTT. It is translated as CASQRQGGDTQYF.